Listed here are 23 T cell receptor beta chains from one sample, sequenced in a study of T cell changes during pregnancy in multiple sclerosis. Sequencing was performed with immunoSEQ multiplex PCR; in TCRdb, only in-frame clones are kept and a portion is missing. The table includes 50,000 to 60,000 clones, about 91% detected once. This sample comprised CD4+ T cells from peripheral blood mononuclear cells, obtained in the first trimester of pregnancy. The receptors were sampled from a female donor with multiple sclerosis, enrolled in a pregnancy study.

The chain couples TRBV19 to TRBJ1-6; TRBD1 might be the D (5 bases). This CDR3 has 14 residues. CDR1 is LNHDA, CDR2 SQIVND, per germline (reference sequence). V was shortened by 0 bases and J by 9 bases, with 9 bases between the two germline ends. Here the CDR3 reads CASSIDRAASPLHF. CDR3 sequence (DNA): TGTGCCAGTAGTATAGACAGGGCGGCTTCACCCCTCCACTTT. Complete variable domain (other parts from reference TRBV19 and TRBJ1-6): DGGITQSPKYLFRKEGQNVTLSCEQNLNHDAMYWYRQDPGQGLRLIYYSQIVNDFQKGDIAEGYSVSREKKESFPLTVTSAQKNPTAFYLCASSIDRAASPLHFGNGTRLTVT.

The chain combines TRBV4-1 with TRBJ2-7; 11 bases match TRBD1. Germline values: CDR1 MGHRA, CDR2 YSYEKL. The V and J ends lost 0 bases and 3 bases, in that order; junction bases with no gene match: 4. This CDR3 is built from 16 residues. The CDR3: CASSQEKGQGVYEQYF. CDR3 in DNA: TGCGCCAGCAGCCAAGAGAAGGGACAGGGGGTCTACGAGCAGTACTTC.

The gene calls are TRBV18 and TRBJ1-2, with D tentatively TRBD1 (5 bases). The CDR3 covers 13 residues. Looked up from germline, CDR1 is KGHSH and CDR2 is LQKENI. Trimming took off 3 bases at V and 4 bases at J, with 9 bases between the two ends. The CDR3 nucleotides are TGTGCCAGCTCACCCCAGGGTTTCTATGGCTACACCTTC. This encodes CASSPQGFYGYTF.

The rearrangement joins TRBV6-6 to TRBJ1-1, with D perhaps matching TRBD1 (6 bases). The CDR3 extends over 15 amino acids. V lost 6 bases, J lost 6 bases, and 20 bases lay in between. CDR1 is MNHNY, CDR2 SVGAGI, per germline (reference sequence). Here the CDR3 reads CASSPPLDNRAEAFF. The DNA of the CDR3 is TGTGCCAGCAGCCCGCCCCTCGACAACAGGGCTGAAGCTTTCTTT.

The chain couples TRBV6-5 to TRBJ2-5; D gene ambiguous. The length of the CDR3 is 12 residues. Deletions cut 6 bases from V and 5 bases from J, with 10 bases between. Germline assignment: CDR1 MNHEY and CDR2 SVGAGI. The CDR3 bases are TGTGCCAGCAGGGCCGCCGGGGAGACCCAGTACTTC. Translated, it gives CASRAAGETQYF.

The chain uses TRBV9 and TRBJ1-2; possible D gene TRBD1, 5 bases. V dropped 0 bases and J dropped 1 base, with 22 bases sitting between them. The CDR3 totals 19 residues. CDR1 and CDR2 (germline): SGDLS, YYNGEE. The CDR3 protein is CASSVGPGGVFVSNYGYTF. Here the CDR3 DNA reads TGTGCCAGCAGCGTAGGTCCGGGGGGGGTTTTTGTAAGTAACTATGGCTACACCTTC.

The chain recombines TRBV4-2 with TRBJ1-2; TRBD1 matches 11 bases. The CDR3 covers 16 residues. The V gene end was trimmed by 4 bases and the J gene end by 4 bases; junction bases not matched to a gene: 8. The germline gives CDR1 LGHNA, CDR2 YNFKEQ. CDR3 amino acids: CASSPGGTGGFYGYTF. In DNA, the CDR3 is TGTGCCAGCAGCCCAGGGGGGACAGGGGGTTTCTATGGCTACACCTTC.

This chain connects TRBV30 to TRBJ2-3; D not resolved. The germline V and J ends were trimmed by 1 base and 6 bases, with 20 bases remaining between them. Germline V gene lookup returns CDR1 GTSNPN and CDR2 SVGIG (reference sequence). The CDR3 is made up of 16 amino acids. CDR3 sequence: CAWSGGRLGYRDTQYF. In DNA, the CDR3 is TGTGCCTGGAGTGGAGGTCGTCTCGGGTATCGGGATACGCAGTATTTT.

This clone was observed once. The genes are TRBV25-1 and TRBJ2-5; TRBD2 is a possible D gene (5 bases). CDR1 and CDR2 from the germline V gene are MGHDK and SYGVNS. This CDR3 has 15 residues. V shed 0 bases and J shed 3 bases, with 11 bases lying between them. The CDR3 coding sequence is TGTGCCAGCAGTGAATACCGAGCGGTTGAAGAGACCCAGTACTTC. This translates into CASSEYRAVEETQYF.

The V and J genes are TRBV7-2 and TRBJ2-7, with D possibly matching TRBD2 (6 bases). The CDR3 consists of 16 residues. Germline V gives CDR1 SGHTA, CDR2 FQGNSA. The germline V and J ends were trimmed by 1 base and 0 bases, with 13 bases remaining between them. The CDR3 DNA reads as TGTGCCAGCAGCTTAGTGGGGACTGAAAGCTCCTACGAGCAGTACTTC. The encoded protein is CASSLVGTESSYEQYF.

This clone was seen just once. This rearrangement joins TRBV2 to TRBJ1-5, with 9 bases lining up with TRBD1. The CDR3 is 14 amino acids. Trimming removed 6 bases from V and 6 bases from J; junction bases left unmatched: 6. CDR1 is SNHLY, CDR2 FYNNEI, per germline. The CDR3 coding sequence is TGTGCCAGCAGCCGGGACAGGGCCCCTCAGCCCCAGCATTTT. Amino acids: CASSRDRAPQPQHF.

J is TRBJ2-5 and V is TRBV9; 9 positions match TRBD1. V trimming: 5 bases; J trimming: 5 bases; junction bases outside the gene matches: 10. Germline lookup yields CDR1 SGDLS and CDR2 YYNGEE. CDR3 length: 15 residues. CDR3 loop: CASSYRQGVSETQYF. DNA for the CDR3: TGTGCCAGCAGTTACCGACAGGGGGTATCGGAGACCCAGTACTTC.

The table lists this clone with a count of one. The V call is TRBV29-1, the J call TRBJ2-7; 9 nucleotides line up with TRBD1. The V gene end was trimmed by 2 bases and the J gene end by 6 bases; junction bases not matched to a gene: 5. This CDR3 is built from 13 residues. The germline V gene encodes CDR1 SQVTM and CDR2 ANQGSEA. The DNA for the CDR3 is TGCAGCGTTGAAATCGGACAGGGGATCGAGCAGTACTTC. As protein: CSVEIGQGIEQYF.

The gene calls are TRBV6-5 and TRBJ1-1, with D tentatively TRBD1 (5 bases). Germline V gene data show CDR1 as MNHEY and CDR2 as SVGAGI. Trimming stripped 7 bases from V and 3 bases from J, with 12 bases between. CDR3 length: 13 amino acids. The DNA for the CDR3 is TGTGCCAGCACCTGGGGGGAGGACACTGAAGCTTTCTTT. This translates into CASTWGEDTEAFF.

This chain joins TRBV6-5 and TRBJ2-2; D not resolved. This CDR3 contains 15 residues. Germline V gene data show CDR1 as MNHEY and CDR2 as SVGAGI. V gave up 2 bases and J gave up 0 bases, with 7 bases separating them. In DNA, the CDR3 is TGTGCCAGCAGTTACGGTCAGACGAACACCGGGGAGCTGTTTTTT. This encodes CASSYGQTNTGELFF.

Here the CDR3 reads CASSPEQSSYNEQFF. The DNA for the CDR3 is TGTGCCAGCTCACCGGAGCAGAGTTCCTACAATGAGCAGTTCTTC. This chain joins TRBV18 and TRBJ2-1; D is undetermined. The germline V and J ends were trimmed by 3 bases and 1 base, with 10 bases remaining between them. The CDR3 loop spans 15 amino acids. CDR1 is KGHSH and CDR2 is LQKENI in the germline V gene.

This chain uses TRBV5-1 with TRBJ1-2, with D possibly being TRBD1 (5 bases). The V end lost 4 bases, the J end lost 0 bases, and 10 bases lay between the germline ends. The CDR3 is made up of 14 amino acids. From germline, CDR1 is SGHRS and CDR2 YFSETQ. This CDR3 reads CASSAIQANYGYTF. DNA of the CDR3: TGCGCCAGCAGCGCGATACAGGCTAACTATGGCTACACCTTC.

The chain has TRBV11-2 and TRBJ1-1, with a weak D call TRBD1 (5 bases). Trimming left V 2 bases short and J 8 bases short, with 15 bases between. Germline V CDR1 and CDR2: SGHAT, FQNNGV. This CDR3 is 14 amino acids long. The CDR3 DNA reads TGTGCCAGCAGCTTAACTGACAGTTCGATAGAAGCTTTCTTT. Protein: CASSLTDSSIEAFF.

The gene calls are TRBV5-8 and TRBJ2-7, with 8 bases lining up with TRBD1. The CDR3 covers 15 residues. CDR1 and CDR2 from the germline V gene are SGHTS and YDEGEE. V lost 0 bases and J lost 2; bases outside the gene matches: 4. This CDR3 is CASSLAGQGPYEQYF. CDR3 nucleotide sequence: TGTGCCAGCAGCTTGGCCGGACAGGGCCCCTACGAGCAGTACTTC.

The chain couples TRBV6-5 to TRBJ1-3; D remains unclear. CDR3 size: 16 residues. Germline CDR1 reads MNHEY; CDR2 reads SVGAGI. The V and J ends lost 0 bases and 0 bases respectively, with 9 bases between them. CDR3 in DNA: TGTGCCAGCAGTTACTCGATCCTAGCCTCTGGAAACACCATATATTTT. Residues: CASSYSILASGNTIYF.

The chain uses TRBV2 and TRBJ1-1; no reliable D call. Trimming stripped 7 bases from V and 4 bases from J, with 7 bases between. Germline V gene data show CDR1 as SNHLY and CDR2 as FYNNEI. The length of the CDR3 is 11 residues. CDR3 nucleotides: TGTGCCAGCATAGCGAGCACTGAAGCTTTCTTT. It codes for CASIASTEAFF. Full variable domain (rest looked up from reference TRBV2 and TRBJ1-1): EPEVTQTPSHQVTQMGQEVILRCVPISNHLYFYWYRQILGQKVEFLVSFYNNEISEKSEIFDDQFSVERPDGSNFTLKIRSTKLEDSAMYFCASIASTEAFFGQGTRLTVV.

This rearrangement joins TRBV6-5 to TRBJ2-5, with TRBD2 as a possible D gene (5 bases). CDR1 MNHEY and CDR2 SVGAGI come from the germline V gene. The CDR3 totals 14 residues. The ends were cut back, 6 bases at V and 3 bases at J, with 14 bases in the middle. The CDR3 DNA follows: TGTGCCAGCAGATACGGTGCCGGGGAAGAGACCCAGTACTTC. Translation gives CASRYGAGEETQYF.

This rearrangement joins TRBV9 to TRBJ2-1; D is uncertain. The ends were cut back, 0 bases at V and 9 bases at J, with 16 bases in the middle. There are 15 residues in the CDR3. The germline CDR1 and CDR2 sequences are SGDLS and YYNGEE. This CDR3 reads CASSVGARGIGEQFF. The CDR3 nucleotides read TGTGCCAGCAGCGTAGGAGCTCGAGGAATCGGTGAGCAGTTCTTC.